The source of this T cell receptor (beta chain) is a study of early T cells in non-severe SARS-CoV-2 infection. Looking at the study overall: The input, bulk RNA from unsorted whole blood, was sequenced, and chains were unpaired.

Germline CDR1 is SGHRS and CDR2 is YFSETQ. CDR3 length: 14 residues. V shed 0 bases and J shed 5 bases, with 11 bases lying between them. Study observations and caveats: VDJdb-based annotation leaned toward anti-spike CD8 responses and missed private and CD4 specificities.

In this sample, this clonotype turned up a few times. What it recognizes is unknown. Molecules of cDNA were individually given unique molecular identifiers that were attached to them. One entry per CDR3 protein results from TCRdb running MiXCR on the 5' RACE reads. The sample gives tens of thousands of distinct CDR3 sequences, under 11% of which show up once; 4.5% to 5.5% is in the top ten. This chain connects TRBV5-1 to TRBJ1-1; D remains unclear. The TCR was taken from an adult who was a healthcare worker with PCR-confirmed SARS-CoV-2 infection or an uninfected control (not recorded which). The sample comprised whole blood. The CDR3 coding sequence is TGCGCCAGCAGCTTGGGGGGATTTGGGACTGAAGCTTTCTTT. Translating gives CASSLGGFGTEAFF.